This T cell receptor (beta chain) was documented in a study of blood T cell repertoires in COVID-19. Study summary: T cells, B-cell-depleted T cells, or PBMCs provided the cDNA or gDNA that served as material.

For this clone: This same CDR3 is encoded by further DNA sequences in the sample.

Original analysis: Researchers report that nucleated cell counts were estimated from reference gene primer amplification. Method: immunoSEQ multiplex PCR; TCRdb's copy keeps in-frame clones and lacks some. V, J and clone size are those of that table, while D and trimming were read from the DNA. The table lists 200,000 to 300,000 clones, approximately 88% of them singletons. From germline, CDR1 is KGHSH and CDR2 LQKENI. Unmatched junction bases numbered 8, after V lost 6 bases and J lost 5 bases. The CDR3 is made up of 15 amino acids. Living in roughly 25 US areas, the participants were between 18 and 89 years of age. Cohorts were determined from participant-reported clinical history.

Specimen: PBMCs or T cells enriched from blood (not recorded which). The clonotype originates from a woman in her forties with acute COVID-19. The V and J genes are TRBV18 and TRBJ1-4; 8 bases are a match to TRBD1. In DNA form, the CDR3 reads TGTGCCAGCTCTCCAAGACAGGGGACGAATGAAAAACTGTTTTTT. It yields the protein CASSPRQGTNEKLFF.